Below are 32 T cell receptor beta chains sequenced from a single sample in a study of regulatory T cells in long-lasting Graves disease. Combining iRepertoire HTBI primers with Arm-PCR of CDR3 regions, the authors built TCR beta libraries. TCRdb called the multiplex PCR reads again in MiXCR, with one record for every CDR3 protein. This table holds a few hundred thousand distinct CDR3 sequences, over 9.5% found once. This sample's time point: newly diagnosed GD, antithyroid drugs for less than 3 months. The authors made the TCR library using RNA they extracted from PBMCs. This same sample was also part of a study on T cells in Graves' hyperthyroidism and ophthalmopathy.

The sequences come from peripheral blood mononuclear cells (PBMCs), collected at new diagnosis, from a patient treated with antithyroid drugs. These TCRs come from a young woman with Graves disease.

This clonotype was detected many times. This chain connects TRBV25-1 to TRBJ1-1; TRBD1 might be the D (5 bases). The CDR3 is 16 amino acids. The V gene's germline CDR1 is MGHDK and CDR2 SYGVNS. V was trimmed by 6 bases and J by 1 base, leaving 18 bases between them. CDR3 sequence reads: CASSGLSGLWNTEAFF. As DNA, the CDR3 is TGTGCCAGCAGCGGTCTTTCGGGGCTCTGGAACACTGAAGCTTTCTTT.

In its sample, this clonotype was seen many times. At one end the junction does not follow the germline gene, possibly because of a read error. CDR3 nucleotide sequence: TGTCGTGCCGGGGGTTGGAAAAGAGAGCAGTACTTC. Translating gives CRAGGWKREQYF. The V and J genes are TRBV20-1 and TRBJ2-7; possible D gene TRBD2, 6 bases. This CDR3 region has 12 residues. Germline V CDR1 and CDR2: DFQATT, SNEGSKA (reference sequence).

The V and J genes are TRBV5-4 and TRBJ2-3; D remains unclear. V gave up 1 base and J gave up 0 bases, with 12 bases separating them. Germline loops: CDR1 SGHNT, CDR2 YYREEE (reference sequence). The CDR3 has 16 residues. CDR3 loop: CASSLLGFGSTDTQYF. CDR3 in DNA: TGTGCCAGCAGCTTGTTAGGGTTTGGTAGCACAGATACGCAGTATTTT.

This clonotype turned up a few times. This rearrangement joins TRBV7-2 to TRBJ2-4, with D possibly being TRBD2 (6 bases). The CDR3 contains 13 residues. The V gene lost 5 bases and the J gene lost 6 bases, with 11 bases spanning the gap. CDR1 is SGHTA, CDR2 FQGNSA, per germline. As DNA, the CDR3 is TGTGCCAGCAGCCGGGACTTTATAAACATTCAGTACTTC. Translating it yields CASSRDFINIQYF.

In this sample, this clonotype turned up a few times. The junction and the germline gene differ at one end; a read error may be behind it. J is TRBJ2-1 and V is TRBV5-1, with 8 bases lining up with TRBD2. Germline loops: CDR1 SGHRS, CDR2 YFSETQ. The CDR3 has 14 amino acids. The chain's CDR3 is CASSAGLGLNEQFF. CDR3 nucleotides: TGTGCCAGCAGCGCGGGACTAGGGTTGAATGAGCAGTTCTTC.

Many counts were recorded for this clonotype. The rearrangement joins TRBV12-5 to TRBJ2-1; tentative D call: TRBD2 (6 bases). Trimming took 2 bases from V and 8 from J, leaving 16 bases between them. Germline lookup yields CDR1 LGHNT and CDR2 FRNRAP. The CDR3 extends over 15 amino acids. As DNA, the CDR3 is TGTGCTAGTGGTTTGACCGCGGGACCCACCGATGAGCAGTTCTTC. Translating it yields CASGLTAGPTDEQFF.

The V call is TRBV7-9, the J call TRBJ1-5; a weak D match, TRBD1 (5 bases). The germline V gene has CDR1 SEHNR and CDR2 FQNEAQ (reference sequence). The CDR3 is 13 residues long. Between the trimmed V and J ends, which lost 7 bases and 0 bases, there was a span of 7 bases. The CDR3 bases are TGTGCCAGCACCGGGACTAGCAATCAGCCCCAGCATTTT. As protein: CASTGTSNQPQHF.

This clonotype was seen a handful of times. V gene TRBV10-3 combines with J gene TRBJ2-1; TRBD2 matches 11 bases. The CDR3 has 14 residues. The germline CDR1 and CDR2 sequences are ENHRY and SYGVKD. The trim removed 3 bases at V and 10 bases at J, leaving 5 bases unmatched. CDR3 nucleotide sequence: TGTGCCATCAGTGATAGTAGCGGGAGGGTCGAGCAGTTCTTC. Amino acid sequence: CAISDSSGRVEQFF.

With regard to this clonotype: Possible read error: a much larger clone is one base away. Since the CDR3 does not end with the conserved phenylalanine or tryptophan, this likely comes from a read error. This chain connects TRBV6-2 or TRBV6-3 to TRBJ1-2, with D unclear. Per the germline V gene, CDR1 is MNHEY and CDR2 is SVGEGT. The CDR3 contains 14 residues. V lost 5 bases to trimming and J lost 8 bases, with 18 bases between them. In DNA, the CDR3 is TGTGCCAGCAGTCTCATGGCCGGGCGATGGGGCTACACCTTA. This sequence encodes CASSLMAGRWGYTL.

This clonotype was counted at least ten times. The V gene is TRBV30, the J gene TRBJ1-1, with D perhaps TRBD1 (6 bases). V dropped 5 bases and J dropped 7 bases, with 20 bases sitting between them. Germline V gene data show CDR1 as GTSNPN and CDR2 as SVGIG (reference sequence). This CDR3 contains 14 residues. This chain's CDR3 is CAWLPGLDRSEAFF. In DNA, the CDR3 is TGTGCCTGGCTTCCCGGTCTTGACAGGAGTGAAGCTTTCTTT.

As regards this clonotype: Given a far larger clone just one base away, this is likely a sequencing read error. This rearrangement joins TRBV2 to TRBJ2-1; 9 bases align to TRBD1. Trimming took 3 bases from V and 13 from J; bases not matched to a gene: 19. Germline V CDR1 and CDR2: SNHLY, FYNNEI. The CDR3 has 17 residues. CDR3 protein: CASSDGPLGTGKETQFF. CDR3 nucleotides: TGTGCCAGCAGTGATGGCCCGCTAGGGACAGGGAAGGAGACCCAGTTCTTC.

With respect to this clonotype: This is likely a read error, given that the CDR3 carries no conserved phenylalanine or tryptophan at its end. V is TRBV9 and J is TRBJ2-2, with 8 bases identical to TRBD1. This CDR3 is 14 amino acids long. Germline V CDR1 and CDR2: SGDLS, YYNGEE. J lost 6 bases, V lost 10 bases, and 11 bases had no gene match. CDR3 amino acids: CARLQDRVAGELFL. The CDR3 DNA reads as TGTGCCCGACTCCAGGACAGGGTGGCCGGGGAGCTGTTTCTT.

The table lists this clonotype with many counts. The chain links TRBV6-2 or TRBV6-3 to TRBJ2-1; 12 bases fit TRBD2. V was clipped by 4 bases and J by 6 bases; unmatched bases: 4. There are 15 residues in the CDR3. The germline gives CDR1 MNHEY, CDR2 SVGEGT. CDR3 sequence (DNA): TGTGCCAGCAGTTCGCTAGCGGGAGGGCGCAATGAGCAGTTCTTC. Protein: CASSSLAGGRNEQFF.

This clonotype has at least ten counts. This chain links TRBV4-2 with TRBJ2-1, with no clear D. Germline-derived CDR1 and CDR2 are LGHNA and YNFKEQ. Trimming shortened V by 0 bases and J by 0 bases, and 9 bases separated the two germline ends. The CDR3 length is 16 residues. The CDR3 region is CASSQDTAPSYNEQFF. CDR3 bases: TGTGCCAGCAGCCAAGATACGGCCCCCTCCTACAATGAGCAGTTCTTC.

Ten or more counts support this clonotype. V is TRBV20-1 and J is TRBJ2-1; 10 bases fit TRBD2. The CDR3 length is 15 residues. Germline CDR1 DFQATT, CDR2 SNEGSKA (reference sequence). Germline trimming cut 0 bases from V and 10 bases from J; bases unmatched to any gene: 9. The DNA for the CDR3 is TGCAGTGCTAGAGATGCAAGCGGGAGGGCCAGAGAGCAGTTCTTC. It specifies CSARDASGRAREQFF.

V gene TRBV7-6 combines with J gene TRBJ2-2, with D unresolved. Between the trimmed V and J ends, which lost 2 bases and 0 bases, there was a span of 7 bases. Germline V lookup: CDR1 SGHVS, CDR2 FNYEAQ. CDR3 size: 15 residues. CDR3: CASSLFGPNTGELFF. CDR3 nucleotides: TGTGCCAGCAGCTTATTTGGTCCGAACACCGGGGAGCTGTTTTTT.

This clonotype occurred many times. J is TRBJ2-7 and V is TRBV5-5; the match to TRBD2 covers 10 bases. V was pared by 2 bases and J by 3 bases, with 5 bases of the junction left unmatched. This CDR3 has 15 amino acids. Germline-derived CDR1 and CDR2 are SGHKS and YYEKEE (reference sequence). In DNA form, the CDR3 reads TGTGCCAGCAGCTTAAAGCGGGGGGGAAACTACGAGCAGTACGTC. This codes for CASSLKRGGNYEQYV.

This clonotype was found many times. This sequence joins TRBV5-6 and TRBJ2-1; TRBD2 aligns across 7 bases. This CDR3 spans 15 amino acids. The J segment lost 1 base and the V segment lost 3 bases, leaving 4 bases of the junction unmatched. Germline-derived CDR1 and CDR2 are SGHDT and YYEEEE. This CDR3 reads CASSSRLASYNEQFF. The CDR3 DNA follows: TGTGCCAGCAGCTCCCGACTAGCTTCCTACAATGAGCAGTTCTTC.

This clonotype was counted a few times. A much larger clone is a single base away; this may be a read error. The rearrangement links TRBV11-2 to TRBJ1-6; D is unresolved. Germline V gives CDR1 SGHAT, CDR2 FQNNGV. The CDR3 length is 14 residues. The CDR3 region is CAGSLISSSSPLHF. The CDR3 region has the DNA TGTGCCGGCAGCTTAATTTCCTCCAGTTCACCCCTCCACTTT.

This clonotype came up many times. The J gene is TRBJ2-5, the V gene TRBV6-1, with D possibly TRBD1 on 6 matching bases. The CDR3 consists of 13 residues. With 7 bases removed from V and 4 bases from J, the gap between germline ends came to 13 bases. CDR1 and CDR2 (germline): MNHNS, SASEGT. CDR3 sequence (DNA): TGTGCCAGCAAAAAAGGGGGTCGAGAGACCCAGTACTTC. Amino acid sequence: CASKKGGRETQYF.

This clonotype was observed many times. The rearrangement uses TRBV19 and TRBJ1-1, with 7 bases identical to TRBD1. Germline V gene lookup returns CDR1 LNHDA and CDR2 SQIVND (reference sequence). This CDR3 is built from 12 residues. The V gene end was trimmed by 5 bases and the J gene end by 8 bases; junction bases not matched to a gene: 5. The CDR3 DNA sequence: TGTGCCAGTAGTGAAGGGGGCTTGGAAGCTTTCTTT. The encoded protein is CASSEGGLEAFF.

The V call is TRBV5-4, the J call TRBJ2-7; TRBD1 is a possible D gene (5 bases). CDR3 length: 14 amino acids. Germline-derived CDR1 and CDR2 are SGHNT and YYREEE (reference sequence). The V end was cut by 0 bases, the J end by 5 bases, with 12 bases between. CDR3 region: CASSLDQGHNEQYF. The CDR3 nucleotides read TGTGCCAGCAGCTTGGATCAGGGCCATAACGAGCAGTACTTC. The full variable domain, in which reference TRBV5-4 and TRBJ2-7 provide the parts outside the CDR3, is ETGVTQSPTHLIKTRGQQVTLRCSSQSGHNTVSWYQQALGQGPQFIFQYYREEENGRGNFPPRFSGLQFPNYSSELNVNALELDDSALYLCASSLDQGHNEQYFGPGTRLTVT.

This clonotype came up many times. The chain joins TRBV12-3 or TRBV12-4 to TRBJ2-5; D may be TRBD1 (6 bases). V was cut by 3 bases and J by 2 bases, with 10 bases left in between. CDR3 length: 14 amino acids. CDR3 region: CASSFYRGQETQYF. CDR3 nucleotide sequence: TGTGCCAGCAGTTTTTATAGGGGGCAAGAGACCCAGTACTTC.

This clonotype has more than one count but fewer than ten. The chain has TRBV19 and TRBJ2-3, with 7 positions matching TRBD1. The DNA end is more similar to TRBJ1-1, so the J call may be wrong. The CDR3 has 13 amino acids. CDR1 and CDR2 (germline): LNHDA, SQIVND (reference sequence). CDR3 DNA: TGTGCCAGTAGTATCGCCGACAGGGTGGCAGCTTTCTTT. It translates to CASSIADRVAAFF.

Remarks on this clonotype: This clone may be a read error of a much larger clone one base away. The gene calls are TRBV11-2 and TRBJ1-4, with D perhaps TRBD1 (5 bases). The V gene's germline CDR1 is SGHAT and CDR2 FQNNGV. This CDR3 contains 18 residues. Here the CDR3 reads CASSSFEGSLYLVEKPFF. CDR3 nucleotide sequence: TGTGCCAGCAGCTCCTTTGAGGGGAGTCTGTACTTAGTTGAAAAACCGTTTTTT.

There are many counts of this clonotype. V and J are TRBV11-3 and TRBJ2-2; either TRBD1 or TRBD2 may fit D (5 bases each). Trimming cost V 3 bases and J 0 bases, with 8 bases left between them. Germline CDR1 is SGHNT and CDR2 is YENEEA. This CDR3 is built from 15 residues. CDR3 sequence reads: CASSLGPTNTGELFF. For the CDR3, the DNA is TGTGCCAGCAGCTTGGGACCGACGAACACCGGGGAGCTGTTTTTT.

This chain links TRBV6-2 or TRBV6-3 with TRBJ2-1, with D hard to call. The CDR3 loop spans 12 amino acids. V lost 5 bases and J 6 bases, leaving 8 bases between the germline ends. Looked up from germline, CDR1 is MNHEY and CDR2 is SVGEGT. The CDR3 DNA is TGTGCCAGCAGTGATTGGCTCAATGAGCAGTTCTTC. Translated: CASSDWLNEQFF.

This clonotype was found many times. The V call is TRBV5-1, the J call TRBJ2-7; maybe TRBD2 (5 bases). The V and J ends lost 4 bases and 4 bases respectively, with 12 bases between them. This CDR3 contains 13 residues. Germline values: CDR1 SGHRS, CDR2 YFSETQ. The CDR3 loop reads CASSQMSGYEQYV. The CDR3 region has the DNA TGCGCCAGCAGCCAAATGAGCGGATACGAGCAGTACGTC.

This clonotype was picked up a small number of times. The CDR3 loop reads CATRDIYNEQFF. In DNA form, the CDR3 reads TGTGCCACCAGGGACATCTACAATGAGCAGTTCTTC. The rearrangement uses TRBV24-1 and TRBJ2-1; tentatively, D is TRBD1 (5 bases). V gave up 7 bases and J gave up 3 bases, with 6 bases separating them. The CDR3 is made up of 12 amino acids. Germline values: CDR1 KGHDR, CDR2 SFDVKD.

There are a few counts of this clonotype. A far larger clone is off by one base, so a read error is likely. The CDR3 does not end in the conserved phenylalanine or tryptophan, so this is likely a read error. V usage is TRBV6-9 and J usage is TRBJ1-5; D not certain. The germline V and J ends were trimmed by 4 bases and 2 bases, with 3 bases remaining between them. Germline CDR1 is MNHGY and CDR2 is SVAAGI. The CDR3 has 12 residues. CDR3 coding DNA: TGTGCCAGCAGTTTGGGCAATCAGCCCCAGCATTCT. The encoded protein is CASSLGNQPQHS.

This clonotype was detected many times. This chain joins TRBV28 and TRBJ2-5; tentatively, D is TRBD2 (6 bases). The CDR3 covers 19 residues. V dropped 4 bases and J dropped 1 base, with 25 bases sitting between them. Per germline, CDR1 MDHEN and CDR2 SYDVKM. The CDR3 DNA reads TGTGCCAGCAGTTCGTATTCTAGTGGAGGGGCTCAAGCCCAAGAGACCCAGTACTTC. Its protein product is CASSSYSSGGAQAQETQYF.

This clonotype was counted only a few times. V usage is TRBV29-1 and J usage is TRBJ2-7; D not resolved. V dropped 5 bases and J dropped 2 bases, with 10 bases sitting between them. The CDR3 runs to 12 residues. From germline, CDR1 is SQVTM and CDR2 ANQGSEA. CDR3 in DNA: TGCAGCGTTCAGAACCGAGCCTACGAGCAGTACTTC. Translated, it gives CSVQNRAYEQYF.